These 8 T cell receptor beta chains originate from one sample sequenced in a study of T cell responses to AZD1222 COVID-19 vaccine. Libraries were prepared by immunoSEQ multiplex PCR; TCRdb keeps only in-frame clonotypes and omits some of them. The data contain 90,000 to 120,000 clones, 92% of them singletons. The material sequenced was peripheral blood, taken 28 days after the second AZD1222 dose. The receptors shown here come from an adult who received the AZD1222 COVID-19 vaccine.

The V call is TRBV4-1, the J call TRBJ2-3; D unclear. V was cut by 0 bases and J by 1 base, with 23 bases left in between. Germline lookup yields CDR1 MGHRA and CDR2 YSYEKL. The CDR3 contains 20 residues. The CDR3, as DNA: TGCGCCAGCAGCCAAGATCGGAGACTTAGTCGGAGTAGGGGCACAGATACGCAGTATTTT. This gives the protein CASSQDRRLSRSRGTDTQYF.

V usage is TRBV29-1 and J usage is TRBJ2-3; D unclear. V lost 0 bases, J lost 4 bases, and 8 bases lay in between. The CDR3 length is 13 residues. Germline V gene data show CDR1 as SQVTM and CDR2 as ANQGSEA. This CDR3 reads CSVEDSQSDTQYF. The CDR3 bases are TGCAGCGTTGAAGACTCACAATCAGATACGCAGTATTTT.

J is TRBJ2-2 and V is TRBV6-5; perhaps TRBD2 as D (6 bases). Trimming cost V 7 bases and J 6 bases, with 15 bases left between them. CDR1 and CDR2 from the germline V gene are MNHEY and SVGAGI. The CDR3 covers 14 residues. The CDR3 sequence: CASTEGGGAGELFF. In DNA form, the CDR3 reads TGTGCCAGCACCGAAGGAGGAGGGGCCGGGGAGCTGTTTTTT.

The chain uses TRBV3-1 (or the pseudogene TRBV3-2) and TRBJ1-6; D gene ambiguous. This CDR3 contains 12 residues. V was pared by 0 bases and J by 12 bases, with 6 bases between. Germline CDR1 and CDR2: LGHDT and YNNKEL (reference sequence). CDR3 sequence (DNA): TGTGCCAGCAGCCAAGATTGGGAACCCCTCCACTTT. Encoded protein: CASSQDWEPLHF.

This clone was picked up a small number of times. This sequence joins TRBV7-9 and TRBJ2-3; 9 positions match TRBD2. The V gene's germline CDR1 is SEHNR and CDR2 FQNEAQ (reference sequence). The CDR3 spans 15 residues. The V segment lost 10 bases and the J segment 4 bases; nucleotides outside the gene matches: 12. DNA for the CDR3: TGTGCCACGACCGCGGCGGGGGGGCCCCCAGATACGCAGTATTTT. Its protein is CATTAAGGPPDTQYF.

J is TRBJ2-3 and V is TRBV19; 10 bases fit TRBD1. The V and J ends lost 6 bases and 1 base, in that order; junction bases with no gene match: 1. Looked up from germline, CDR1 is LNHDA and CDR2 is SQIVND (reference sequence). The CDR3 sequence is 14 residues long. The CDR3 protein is CASRDRGGTDTQYF. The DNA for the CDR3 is TGTGCCAGTAGGGACAGGGGGGGCACAGATACGCAGTATTTT. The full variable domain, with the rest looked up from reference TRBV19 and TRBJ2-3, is DGGITQSPKYLFRKEGQNVTLSCEQNLNHDAMYWYRQDPGQGLRLIYYSQIVNDFQKGDIAEGYSVSREKKESFPLTVTSAQKNPTAFYLCASRDRGGTDTQYFGPGTRLTVL.

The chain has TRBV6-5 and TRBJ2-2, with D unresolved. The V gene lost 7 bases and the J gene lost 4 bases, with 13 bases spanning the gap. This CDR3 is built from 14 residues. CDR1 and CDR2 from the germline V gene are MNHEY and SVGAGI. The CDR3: CASKLEIGTGELFF. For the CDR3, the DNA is TGTGCCAGCAAACTCGAGATAGGCACCGGGGAGCTGTTTTTT.

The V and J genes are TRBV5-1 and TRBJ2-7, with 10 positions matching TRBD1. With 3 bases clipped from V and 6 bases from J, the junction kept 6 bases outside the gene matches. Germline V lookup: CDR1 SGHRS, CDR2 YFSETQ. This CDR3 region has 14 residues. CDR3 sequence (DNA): TGCGCCAGCAGCTATGGAGGGGACAGGGGCGAGCAGTACTTC. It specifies CASSYGGDRGEQYF.